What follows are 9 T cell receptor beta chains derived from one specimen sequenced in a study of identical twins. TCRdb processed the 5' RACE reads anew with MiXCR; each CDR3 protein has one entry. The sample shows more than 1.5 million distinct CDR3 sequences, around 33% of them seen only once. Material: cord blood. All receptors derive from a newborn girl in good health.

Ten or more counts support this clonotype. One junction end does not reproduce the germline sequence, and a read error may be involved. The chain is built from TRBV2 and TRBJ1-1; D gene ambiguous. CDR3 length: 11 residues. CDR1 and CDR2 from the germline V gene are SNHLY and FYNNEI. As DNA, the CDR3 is TGCGCCAGCACCTTAAACACTGAAGCTTTCTTT. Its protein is CASTLNTEAFF.

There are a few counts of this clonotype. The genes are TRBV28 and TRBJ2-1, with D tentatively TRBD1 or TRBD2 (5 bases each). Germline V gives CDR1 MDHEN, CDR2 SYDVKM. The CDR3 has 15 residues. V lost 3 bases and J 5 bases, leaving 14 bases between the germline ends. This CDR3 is CASSLPGTVDNEQFF. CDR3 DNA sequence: TGTGCCAGCAGTTTGCCCGGGACGGTAGACAATGAGCAGTTCTTC.

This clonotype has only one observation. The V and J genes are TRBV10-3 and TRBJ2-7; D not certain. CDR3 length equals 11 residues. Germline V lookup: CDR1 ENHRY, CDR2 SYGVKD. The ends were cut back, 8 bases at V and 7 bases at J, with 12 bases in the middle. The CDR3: CAIAVHNEQYF. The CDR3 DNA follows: TGTGCCATCGCGGTCCATAATGAGCAGTACTTC.

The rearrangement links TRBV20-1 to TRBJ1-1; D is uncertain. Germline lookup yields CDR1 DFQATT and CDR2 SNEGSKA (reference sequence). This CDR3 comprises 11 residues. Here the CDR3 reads CGSHANTEAFF. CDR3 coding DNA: TGCGGATCACACGCGAACACTGAAGCTTTCTTT.

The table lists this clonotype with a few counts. The CDR3 protein is CASSQRGQPQHF. In DNA, the CDR3 is TGTGCCAGTAGTCAAAGGGGTCAGCCCCAGCATTTT. The chain has TRBV3-1 and TRBJ1-5; maybe TRBD1 (5 bases). In germline, CDR1 is LGHDT, CDR2 YNNKEL (reference sequence). The V and J ends lost 9 bases and 6 bases respectively, with 12 bases between them. The CDR3 runs to 12 residues.

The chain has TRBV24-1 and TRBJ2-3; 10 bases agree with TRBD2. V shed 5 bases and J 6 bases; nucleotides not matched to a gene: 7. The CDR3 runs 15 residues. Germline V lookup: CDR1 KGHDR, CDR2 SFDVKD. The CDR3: CATSGAGGNEDTQYF. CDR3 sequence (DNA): TGTGCCACCAGTGGAGCGGGGGGGAATGAGGATACGCAGTATTTT.

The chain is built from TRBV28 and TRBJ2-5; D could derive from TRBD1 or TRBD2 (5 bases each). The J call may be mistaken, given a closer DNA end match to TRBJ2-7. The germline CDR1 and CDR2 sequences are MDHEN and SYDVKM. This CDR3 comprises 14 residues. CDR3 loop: CASSHRQRFYEQYF. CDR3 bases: TGTGCCAGCAGCCATCGACAGCGGTTCTACGAGCAGTACTTC.

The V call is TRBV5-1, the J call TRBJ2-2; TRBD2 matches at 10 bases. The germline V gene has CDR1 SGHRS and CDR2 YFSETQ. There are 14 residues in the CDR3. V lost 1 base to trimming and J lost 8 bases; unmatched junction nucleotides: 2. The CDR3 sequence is CASSLTTSGGELFF. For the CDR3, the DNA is TGCGCCAGCAGCTTGACGACTAGCGGGGGGGAGCTGTTTTTT.

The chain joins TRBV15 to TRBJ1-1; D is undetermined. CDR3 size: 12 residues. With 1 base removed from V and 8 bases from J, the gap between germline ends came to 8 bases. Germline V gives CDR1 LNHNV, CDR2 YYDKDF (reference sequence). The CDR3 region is CATSRAHSEAFF. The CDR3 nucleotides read TGTGCCACCAGCAGAGCCCATTCCGAAGCTTTCTTT.